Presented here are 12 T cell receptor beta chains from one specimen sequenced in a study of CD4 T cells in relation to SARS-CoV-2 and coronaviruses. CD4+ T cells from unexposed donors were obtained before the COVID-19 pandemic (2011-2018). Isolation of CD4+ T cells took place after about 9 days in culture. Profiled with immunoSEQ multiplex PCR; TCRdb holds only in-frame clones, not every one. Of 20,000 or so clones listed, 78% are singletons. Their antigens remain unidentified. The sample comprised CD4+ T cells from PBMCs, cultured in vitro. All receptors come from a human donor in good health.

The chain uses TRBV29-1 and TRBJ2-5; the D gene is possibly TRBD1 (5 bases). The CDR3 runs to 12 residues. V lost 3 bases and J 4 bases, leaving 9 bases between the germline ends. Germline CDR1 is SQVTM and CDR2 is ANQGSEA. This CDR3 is CSVDTGAETQYF. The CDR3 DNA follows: TGCAGCGTTGATACAGGAGCAGAGACCCAGTACTTC.

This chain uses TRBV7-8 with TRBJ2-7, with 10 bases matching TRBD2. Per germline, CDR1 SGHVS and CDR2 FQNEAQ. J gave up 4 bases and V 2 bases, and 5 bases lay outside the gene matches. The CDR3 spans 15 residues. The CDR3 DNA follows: TGTGCCAGCAGCTTAACTAGCGGGGAAGGGTACGAGCAGTACTTC. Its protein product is CASSLTSGEGYEQYF.

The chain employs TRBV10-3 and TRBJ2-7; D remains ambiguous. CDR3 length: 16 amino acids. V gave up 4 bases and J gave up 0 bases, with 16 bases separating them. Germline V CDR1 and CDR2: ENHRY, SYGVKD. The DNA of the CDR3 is TGTGCCATCAGTGCCGAAAGGGTCGTGGCCTCCTACGAGCAGTACTTC. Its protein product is CAISAERVVASYEQYF.

CDR3: CASSPGGTAFSYEQYF. The CDR3 DNA reads TGTGCCAGCAGTCCCGGCGGAACAGCCTTCTCCTACGAGCAGTACTTC. This rearrangement joins TRBV28 to TRBJ2-7; D remains ambiguous. The CDR3 has 16 amino acids. Germline V gene data show CDR1 as MDHEN and CDR2 as SYDVKM. The V end was cut by 5 bases, the J end by 0 bases, with 17 bases between.

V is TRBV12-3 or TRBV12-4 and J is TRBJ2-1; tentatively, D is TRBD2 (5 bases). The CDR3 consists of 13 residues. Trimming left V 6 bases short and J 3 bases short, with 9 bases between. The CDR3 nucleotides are TGTGCCAGCAGGATCGGGGACTACAATGAGCAGTTCTTC. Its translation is CASRIGDYNEQFF.

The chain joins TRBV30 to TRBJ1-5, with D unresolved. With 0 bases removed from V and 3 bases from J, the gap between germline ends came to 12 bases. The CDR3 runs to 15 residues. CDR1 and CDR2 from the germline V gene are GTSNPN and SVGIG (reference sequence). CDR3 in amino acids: CAWSVGQANNQPQHF. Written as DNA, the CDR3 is TGTGCCTGGAGTGTGGGTCAGGCGAACAATCAGCCCCAGCATTTT. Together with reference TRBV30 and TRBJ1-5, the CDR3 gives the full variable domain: SQTIHQWPATLVQPVGSPLSLECTVEGTSNPNLYWYRQAAGRGLQLLFYSVGIGQISSEVPQNLSASRPQDRQFILSSKKLLLSDSGFYLCAWSVGQANNQPQHFGDGTRLSIL.

CDR3 amino acids: CAWDRGLNTEAFF. CDR3 nucleotides: TGTGCCTGGGACAGGGGTTTGAACACTGAAGCTTTCTTT. The chain has TRBV30 and TRBJ1-1; 8 positions agree with TRBD1. CDR1 and CDR2 from the germline V gene are GTSNPN and SVGIG (reference sequence). The ends lost 5 bases at V and 0 bases at J; junction bases unmatched: 2. CDR3 length: 13 residues.

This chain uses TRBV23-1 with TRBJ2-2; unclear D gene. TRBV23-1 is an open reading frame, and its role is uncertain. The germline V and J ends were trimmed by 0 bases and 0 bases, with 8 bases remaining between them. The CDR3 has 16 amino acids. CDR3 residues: CASSQSGTSNTGELFF. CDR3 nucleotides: TGCGCCAGCAGTCAATCTGGCACCTCGAACACCGGGGAGCTGTTTTTT.

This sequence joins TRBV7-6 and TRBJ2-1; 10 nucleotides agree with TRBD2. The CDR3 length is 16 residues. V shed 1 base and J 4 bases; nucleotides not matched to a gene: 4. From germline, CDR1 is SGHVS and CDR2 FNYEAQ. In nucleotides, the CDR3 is TGTGCCAGCAGCTTAGAATCAGCGGGAGGGTACAATGAGCAGTTCTTC. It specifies CASSLESAGGYNEQFF.

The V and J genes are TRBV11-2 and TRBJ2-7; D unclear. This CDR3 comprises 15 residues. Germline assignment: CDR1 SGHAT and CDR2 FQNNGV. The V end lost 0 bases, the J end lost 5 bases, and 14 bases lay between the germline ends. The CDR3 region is CASSLDLPPPDEQYF. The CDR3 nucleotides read TGTGCCAGCAGCTTAGACCTCCCCCCTCCAGACGAGCAGTACTTC.

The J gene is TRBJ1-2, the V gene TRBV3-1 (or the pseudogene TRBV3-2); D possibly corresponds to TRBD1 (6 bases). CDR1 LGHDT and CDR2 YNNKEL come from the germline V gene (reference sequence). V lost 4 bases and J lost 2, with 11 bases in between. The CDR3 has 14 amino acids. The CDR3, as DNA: TGTGCCAGCAGCCCATCGGGACAAAACTATGGCTACACCTTC. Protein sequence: CASSPSGQNYGYTF.

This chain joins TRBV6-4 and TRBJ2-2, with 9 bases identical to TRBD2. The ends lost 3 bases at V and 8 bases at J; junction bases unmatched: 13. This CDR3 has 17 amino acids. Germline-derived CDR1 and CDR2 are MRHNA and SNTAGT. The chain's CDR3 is CASSEGAGSGSSGELFF. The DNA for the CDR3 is TGTGCCAGCAGTGAAGGCGCAGGTAGCGGGAGTTCGGGGGAGCTGTTTTTT.